This TCR beta chain derives from a study of cytomegalovirus exposure and HLA in healthy donors. Study details: Earlier, some 200 million T cells were analyzed, and 117 million unique TCR beta sequences were found among them. Regarding the study as a whole: Most subjects had HLA-A and HLA-B alleles reportedly predicted accurately by TCR beta sequences. Later analysis associated a missense DCLRE1C variant with TCR beta V- and J-gene trimming. As a later analysis showed, several of the most significant clusters appeared to be linked to common viral pathogens.

In the case of this clone: Its matching antigen is unknown.

V lost 5 bases and J 3 bases, leaving 11 bases between the germline ends. CDR1 is LNHDA and CDR2 is SQIVND in the germline V gene (reference sequence). This CDR3 has 13 residues. Use of 60 Vbeta and 13 Jbeta primers characterized the PCR. Only in-frame clones appear in the TCRdb table, and some are missing; sequencing was by immunoSEQ multiplex PCR. The sample yields around 130,000 clones, about four fifths seen once. The origin of this receptor is a man aged 30 to 45 in good health and CMV-seronegative. Sequenced input: PBMCs. The chain has TRBV19 and TRBJ2-7; weak D call: TRBD1 (6 bases). CDR3 amino acids: CASSQTGFYEQYF. The CDR3 DNA reads as TGTGCCAGTAGTCAGACAGGATTCTACGAGCAGTACTTC.